The clone carrying this T cell receptor (beta chain) was picked up a small number of times. TCRdb processed the RT-PCR reads anew with MiXCR; each CDR3 protein has one entry. Among hundreds of thousands of distinct CDR3 sequences listed, 12% to 15% were seen once. Germline CDR1 is SGHAT and CDR2 is FQNNGV. The V and J ends lost 5 bases and 7 bases respectively, with 18 bases between them. There are 15 residues in the CDR3. The sequencing sample was made of memory CD4+ T cells from blood. The receptor comes from a female donor in good health, serving as a healthy control. The V call is TRBV11-2, the J call TRBJ1-5, with TRBD1 as a possible D gene (6 bases). CDR3 sequence reads: CASSPRGGPGQPQHF. The CDR3, as DNA: TGTGCCAGCAGCCCGAGAGGGGGGCCGGGGCAGCCCCAGCATTTT.